The 29 T cell receptor beta chains below come from one sample, sequenced in a study of blood T cell repertoires in COVID-19. The table came from immunoSEQ multiplex PCR; TCRdb's copy has only in-frame clones and leaves some out. Of 60,000 to 75,000 clones listed, roughly 76% are singletons. The sample consisted of peripheral blood. The source is a woman aged 80 or over with acute or convalescent COVID-19.

The CDR3 sequence is CASSWRPAAGDTQYF. CDR3 DNA sequence: TGTGCCAGCAGCTGGAGGCCGGCAGCGGGAGATACGCAGTATTTT. The V call is TRBV5-4, the J call TRBJ2-3; D might be TRBD2 (6 bases). Germline V CDR1 and CDR2: SGHNT, YYREEE (reference sequence). The length of the CDR3 is 15 residues. The V end was cut by 3 bases, the J end by 5 bases, with 16 bases between.

The table lists this clone with a few counts. V is TRBV5-1 and J is TRBJ2-7; 12 bases map to TRBD2. The germline V gene encodes CDR1 SGHRS and CDR2 YFSETQ. The CDR3 extends over 14 amino acids. Trimming at V came to 5 bases and at J to 6 bases, leaving 6 bases not matched to a gene. Here the CDR3 reads CASRETSGSSEQYF. For the CDR3, the DNA is TGCGCCAGCAGAGAGACTAGCGGGAGCTCCGAGCAGTACTTC.

This chain joins TRBV28 and TRBJ1-2; D not certain. V lost 2 bases, J lost 2 bases, and 9 bases lay in between. The CDR3 loop spans 14 amino acids. Germline V gene lookup returns CDR1 MDHEN and CDR2 SYDVKM. The CDR3 reads CASSLEGPNYGYTF. CDR3 coding DNA: TGTGCCAGCAGTTTAGAGGGCCCCAACTATGGCTACACCTTC.

The chain joins TRBV7-3 to TRBJ2-7, with 12 bases aligning to TRBD2. J was trimmed by 0 bases and V by 1 base; bases with no gene match: 7. This CDR3 is 18 amino acids long. Germline V CDR1 and CDR2: SGHTA, FQGTGA. CDR3 residues: CASSLKPRGLAGSYEQYF. DNA for the CDR3: TGTGCCAGCAGCTTAAAACCCCGGGGACTAGCGGGCTCCTACGAGCAGTACTTC.

This clone was recorded a few times. The chain is built from TRBV7-8 and TRBJ2-1; D may be TRBD2 (6 bases). This CDR3 has 15 amino acids. V lost 0 bases and J 5 bases, leaving 11 bases between the germline ends. Germline V lookup: CDR1 SGHVS, CDR2 FQNEAQ. This CDR3 reads CASSLATGEDNEQFF. CDR3 nucleotide sequence: TGTGCCAGCAGCTTAGCTACGGGAGAGGACAATGAGCAGTTCTTC.

A few counts support this clone. The V and J genes are TRBV28 and TRBJ2-1; TRBD2 matches at 11 bases. The V gene end was trimmed by 2 bases and the J gene end by 5 bases; junction bases not matched to a gene: 5. CDR3 length: 16 amino acids. Per germline, CDR1 MDHEN and CDR2 SYDVKM. CDR3 region: CASSLQLAGDHNEQFF. The CDR3 bases are TGTGCCAGCAGTTTACAACTAGCGGGGGACCACAATGAGCAGTTCTTC.

The chain combines TRBV10-1 with TRBJ2-4, with D perhaps TRBD1 (6 bases). CDR3 length equals 14 residues. CDR1 and CDR2 from the germline V gene are WNHNN and SYGVQD (reference sequence). V was clipped by 5 bases and J by 3 bases, with 11 bases between them. CDR3 loop: CASSPQGGKNIQYF. CDR3 coding DNA: TGCGCCAGCAGTCCACAGGGTGGCAAAAACATTCAGTACTTC.

The chain employs TRBV7-3 and TRBJ2-7; D unresolved. The V gene lost 1 base and the J gene lost 7 bases, with 11 bases spanning the gap. Per the germline V gene, CDR1 is SGHTA and CDR2 is FQGTGA. CDR3 size: 13 residues. As DNA, the CDR3 is TGTGCCAGCAGCTTAATTGGTCCCGGGGAGCAGTACTTC. It codes for CASSLIGPGEQYF.

The chain is built from TRBV5-1 and TRBJ1-5; perhaps TRBD1 as D (5 bases). This CDR3 has 16 amino acids. The germline V gene encodes CDR1 SGHRS and CDR2 YFSETQ. V was pared by 0 bases and J by 3 bases, with 13 bases between. The CDR3: CASSLDGAGYNQPQHF. CDR3 sequence (DNA): TGCGCCAGCAGCTTGGATGGGGCAGGGTACAATCAGCCCCAGCATTTT.

This clone has only a few counts. The V call is TRBV29-1, the J call TRBJ1-1; perhaps TRBD1 as D (5 bases). The V gene lost 6 bases and the J gene lost 5 bases, with 19 bases spanning the gap. CDR1 is SQVTM, CDR2 ANQGSEA, per germline. The CDR3 length is 14 residues. The DNA of the CDR3 is TGCAGCGTACCCGGGCCGGGGGACGGGACTGAAGCTTTCTTT. Its translation is CSVPGPGDGTEAFF.

The chain combines TRBV24-1 with TRBJ2-3, with D unclear. V dropped 4 bases and J dropped 2 bases, with 12 bases sitting between them. This CDR3 is 15 amino acids long. Germline V lookup: CDR1 KGHDR, CDR2 SFDVKD. The CDR3 loop is CATSDPEYPTDTQYF. CDR3 in DNA: TGTGCCACCAGTGACCCCGAGTACCCCACAGATACGCAGTATTTT.

This clone has only one observation. The gene calls are TRBV6-5 and TRBJ2-7; 10 positions match TRBD2. The germline gives CDR1 MNHEY, CDR2 SVGAGI. CDR3 length equals 14 residues. J gave up 3 bases and V 9 bases, and 8 bases lay outside the gene matches. The CDR3 loop is CASGGAGGLYEQYF. The CDR3 nucleotides are TGTGCCAGTGGGGGAGCGGGAGGGCTCTACGAGCAGTACTTC.

This chain uses TRBV7-9 with TRBJ2-1; 8 bases agree with TRBD1. This CDR3 has 14 residues. The ends lost 8 bases at V and 8 bases at J; junction bases unmatched: 11. CDR1 is SEHNR and CDR2 is FQNEAQ in the germline V gene (reference sequence). CDR3 sequence reads: CASSPGQGSDEQFF. The CDR3 nucleotides are TGTGCCAGCTCCCCAGGACAGGGTAGCGATGAGCAGTTCTTC. The variable domain in full, completed from reference TRBV7-9 and TRBJ2-1, reads DTGVSQNPRHKITKRGQNVTFRCDPISEHNRLYWYRQTLGQGPEFLTYFQNEAQLEKSRLLSDRFSAERPKGSFSTLEIQRTEQGDSAMYLCASSPGQGSDEQFFGPGTRLTVL.

This chain uses TRBV19 with TRBJ2-1, with D possibly being TRBD1 (5 bases). There are 16 residues in the CDR3. V gave up 1 base and J gave up 4 bases, with 14 bases separating them. Germline V gene sequence: CDR1 LNHDA, CDR2 SQIVND (reference sequence). The CDR3 nucleotides are TGTGCCAGTAGTATAGTCTTTTGGGGCGGATACAATGAGCAGTTCTTC. Its protein is CASSIVFWGGYNEQFF. Filled out from reference TRBV19 and TRBJ2-1, the complete variable domain reads DGGITQSPKYLFRKEGQNVTLSCEQNLNHDAMYWYRQDPGQGLRLIYYSQIVNDFQKGDIAEGYSVSREKKESFPLTVTSAQKNPTAFYLCASSIVFWGGYNEQFFGPGTRLTVL.

V gene TRBV6-5 combines with J gene TRBJ2-7, with 7 bases matching TRBD1. The length of the CDR3 is 14 residues. The J segment lost 4 bases and the V segment lost 8 bases, leaving 11 bases of the junction unmatched. Germline assignment: CDR1 MNHEY and CDR2 SVGAGI. The CDR3 sequence is CASGPRQGAYEQYF. The CDR3 DNA is TGTGCCAGCGGCCCTAGACAGGGCGCGTACGAGCAGTACTTC.

The rearrangement joins TRBV5-1 to TRBJ2-5, with 10 positions matching TRBD1. This CDR3 has 15 amino acids. Germline V gives CDR1 SGHRS, CDR2 YFSETQ. The V gene end was trimmed by 4 bases and the J gene end by 4 bases; junction bases not matched to a gene: 7. CDR3 protein: CASSPPTGGRETQYF. Here the CDR3 DNA reads TGCGCCAGCAGCCCGCCGACAGGGGGCCGAGAGACCCAGTACTTC. Variable domain in full (rest from reference TRBV5-1 and TRBJ2-5): KAGVTQTPRYLIKTRGQQVTLSCSPISGHRSVSWYQQTPGQGLQFLFEYFSETQRNKGNFPGRFSGRQFSNSRSEMNVSTLELGDSALYLCASSPPTGGRETQYFGPGTRLLVL.

The chain uses TRBV9 and TRBJ1-5; D perhaps matches TRBD1 (6 bases). The CDR3 covers 13 residues. Germline lookup yields CDR1 SGDLS and CDR2 YYNGEE. V lost 4 bases, J lost 3 bases, and 8 bases lay in between. The CDR3 DNA reads as TGTGCCAGCAGCCAGGGGATCAATCAGCCCCAGCATTTT. It yields the protein CASSQGINQPQHF.

V and J are TRBV4-3 and TRBJ2-3; TRBD2 aligns across 9 bases. With V trimmed by 2 bases and J by 0 bases, 0 bases remained unmatched. Germline values: CDR1 LGHNA, CDR2 YSLEER. The CDR3 extends over 15 amino acids. For the CDR3, the DNA is TGCGCCAGCAGCCAAACTAGCGGGAGCACAGATACGCAGTATTTT. As protein: CASSQTSGSTDTQYF.

The rearrangement joins TRBV24-1 to TRBJ2-2, with D possibly matching TRBD1 (6 bases). Germline V gene lookup returns CDR1 KGHDR and CDR2 SFDVKD. Trimming took 10 bases from V and 7 from J, leaving 21 bases between them. CDR3 length equals 15 residues. CDR3 sequence reads: CATTTADSDDGELFF. In DNA form, the CDR3 reads TGTGCCACTACTACCGCGGACAGTGATGACGGGGAGCTGTTTTTT.

This clone was seen only a few times. CDR3 nucleotides: TGTGCCAGCACCCCGGGGAGCGACAGGGGATACACCGGGGAGCTGTTTTTT. This translates into CASTPGSDRGYTGELFF. V usage is TRBV5-6 and J usage is TRBJ2-2; 8 bases match TRBD1. Germline assignment: CDR1 SGHDT and CDR2 YYEEEE. This CDR3 is built from 17 residues. V was clipped by 6 bases and J by 3 bases; unmatched bases: 13.

Regarding this clone: This same CDR3 is encoded by further DNA sequences in the sample. The chain recombines TRBV18 with TRBJ1-5; 7 bases align to TRBD1. CDR1 KGHSH and CDR2 LQKENI come from the germline V gene. J was trimmed by 4 bases and V by 3 bases; bases with no gene match: 3. The CDR3 contains 14 residues. The chain's CDR3 is CASSPGQQNQPQHF. For the CDR3, the DNA is TGTGCCAGCTCACCGGGACAGCAGAATCAGCCCCAGCATTTT.

V is TRBV7-9 and J is TRBJ2-1; 12 nucleotides match TRBD2. V was clipped by 4 bases and J by 2 bases; unmatched bases: 9. Germline lookup yields CDR1 SEHNR and CDR2 FQNEAQ (reference sequence). The CDR3 sequence is 18 residues long. The CDR3 spells CASSYKTSGSPAYNEQFF. As DNA, the CDR3 is TGTGCCAGCAGCTACAAGACTAGCGGGAGCCCGGCCTACAATGAGCAGTTCTTC. The entire variable domain, with the rest obtained from reference TRBV7-9 and TRBJ2-1, is as follows: DTGVSQNPRHKITKRGQNVTFRCDPISEHNRLYWYRQTLGQGPEFLTYFQNEAQLEKSRLLSDRFSAERPKGSFSTLEIQRTEQGDSAMYLCASSYKTSGSPAYNEQFFGPGTRLTVL.

The rearrangement uses TRBV5-1 and TRBJ1-1, with TRBD1 identical over 8 bases. With 4 bases clipped from V and 4 bases from J, the junction kept 6 bases outside the gene matches. CDR1 is SGHRS, CDR2 YFSETQ, per germline. The CDR3 runs 14 residues. The DNA for the CDR3 is TGCGCCAGCAGCGCTGACAGGGGCGGCACTGAAGCTTTCTTT. Translating it yields CASSADRGGTEAFF.

This rearrangement joins TRBV7-2 to TRBJ1-1; D is ambiguous. The V end lost 4 bases, the J end lost 0 bases, and 12 bases lay between the germline ends. CDR1 and CDR2 (germline): SGHTA, FQGNSA. The CDR3 loop spans 15 amino acids. DNA for the CDR3: TGTGCCAGCAGCTCCCCCAGAACTATGAACACTGAAGCTTTCTTT. It codes for CASSSPRTMNTEAFF.

The V gene is TRBV5-1, the J gene TRBJ2-7; 16 bases agree with TRBD2. Germline CDR1 is SGHRS and CDR2 is YFSETQ. V shed 4 bases, J shed 2 bases, and the junction held 6 bases outside the gene matches. CDR3 length: 17 residues. The CDR3, as DNA: TGCGCCAGCAGCGGGGGACTAGCGGGAGGGTTTCCCTACGAGCAGTACTTC. Translated, it gives CASSGGLAGGFPYEQYF.

The chain is built from TRBV24-1 and TRBJ1-4; 9 nucleotides match TRBD1. This CDR3 is 18 amino acids long. Germline assignment: CDR1 KGHDR and CDR2 SFDVKD. With 3 bases clipped from V and 8 bases from J, the junction kept 15 bases outside the gene matches. The CDR3 sequence is CATSDPPHRQGGREKLFF. The CDR3 coding sequence is TGTGCCACCAGTGATCCGCCTCACAGACAGGGGGGGCGAGAAAAACTGTTTTTT.

The chain is built from TRBV7-8 and TRBJ1-6; D is perhaps TRBD1 (5 bases). This CDR3 has 14 residues. Germline-derived CDR1 and CDR2 are SGHVS and FQNEAQ. V was trimmed by 5 bases and J by 8 bases, leaving 13 bases between them. CDR3 DNA sequence: TGTGCCAGCAGCCTAGAGGGGCGTTATTCACCCCTCCACTTT. Its translation is CASSLEGRYSPLHF.

The CDR3 loop reads CASLGTKEFF. The DNA for the CDR3 is TGTGCCAGCCTTGGGACTAAGGAGTTCTTC. The chain carries TRBV27 and TRBJ2-1; 7 bases fit TRBD2. From germline, CDR1 is MNHEY and CDR2 SMNVEV (reference sequence). J lost 14 bases, V lost 8 bases, and 6 bases had no gene match. This CDR3 spans 10 amino acids.

V and J are TRBV14 and TRBJ2-1, with 11 bases identical to TRBD2. V lost 4 bases, J lost 7 bases, and 12 bases stayed unmatched. CDR1 and CDR2 (germline): SGHDN, FVKESK. This CDR3 has 17 amino acids. Written as DNA, the CDR3 is TGTGCCAGCAGCCGGCGGGGAGTGTTAGCGGGAGGGAATGAGCAGTTCTTC. Encoded protein: CASSRRGVLAGGNEQFF.